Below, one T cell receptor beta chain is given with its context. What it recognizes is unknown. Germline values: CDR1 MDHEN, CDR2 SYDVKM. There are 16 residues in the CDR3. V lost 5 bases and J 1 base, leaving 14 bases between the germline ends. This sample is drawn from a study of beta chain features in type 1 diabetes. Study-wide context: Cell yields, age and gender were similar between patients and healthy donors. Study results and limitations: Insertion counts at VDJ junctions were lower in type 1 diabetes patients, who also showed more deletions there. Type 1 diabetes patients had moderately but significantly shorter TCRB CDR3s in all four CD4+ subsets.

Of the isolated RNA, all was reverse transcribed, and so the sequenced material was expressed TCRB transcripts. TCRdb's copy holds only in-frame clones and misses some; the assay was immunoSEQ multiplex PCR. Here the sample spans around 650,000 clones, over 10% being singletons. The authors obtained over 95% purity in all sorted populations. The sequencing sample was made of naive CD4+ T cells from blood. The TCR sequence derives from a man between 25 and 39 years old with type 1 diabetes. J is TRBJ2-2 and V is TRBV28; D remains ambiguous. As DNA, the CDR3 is TGTGCCAGCAGTACCGTTGGGATAGGGAACACCGGGGAGCTGTTTTTT. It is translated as CASSTVGIGNTGELFF.